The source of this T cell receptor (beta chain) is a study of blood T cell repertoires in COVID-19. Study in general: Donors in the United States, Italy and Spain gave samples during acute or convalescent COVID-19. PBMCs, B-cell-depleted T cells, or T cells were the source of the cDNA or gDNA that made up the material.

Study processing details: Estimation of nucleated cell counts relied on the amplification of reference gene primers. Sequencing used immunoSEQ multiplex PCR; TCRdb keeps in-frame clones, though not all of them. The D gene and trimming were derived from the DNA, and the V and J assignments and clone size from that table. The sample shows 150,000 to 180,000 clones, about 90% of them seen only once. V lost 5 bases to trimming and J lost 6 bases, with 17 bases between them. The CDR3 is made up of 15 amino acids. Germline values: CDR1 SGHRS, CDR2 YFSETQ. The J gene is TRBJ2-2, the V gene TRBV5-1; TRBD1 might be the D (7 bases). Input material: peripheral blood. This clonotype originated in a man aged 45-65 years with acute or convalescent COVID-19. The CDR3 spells CASRVEGAVSGELFF. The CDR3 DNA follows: TGCGCCAGCAGGGTGGAGGGGGCAGTGTCCGGGGAGCTGTTTTTT. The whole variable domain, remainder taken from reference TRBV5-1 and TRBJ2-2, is KAGVTQTPRYLIKTRGQQVTLSCSPISGHRSVSWYQQTPGQGLQFLFEYFSETQRNKGNFPGRFSGRQFSNSRSEMNVSTLELGDSALYLCASRVEGAVSGELFFGEGSRLTVL.